This is a list of T cell receptor beta chains from one sample in a study of cytomegalovirus exposure and HLA in healthy donors. The assay was immunoSEQ multiplex PCR, and TCRdb's table has in-frame clones only and misses some. The table has about 130,000 clones, about 10% seen once. The sequenced material came from PBMCs. All receptors derive from a woman aged 18-30 years in good health and CMV-seropositive. Each CDR3 is given with its conserved first and last residue. Fields, in order: D gene, clone size, V gene, J gene, CDR3 DNA, CDR3 protein. D genes are given only for firm matches. A clone size is listed for some rows: how often the clone was seen (once, few, many), or a class if it is expanded.

d_gene: -
abundance: few
v_gene: TRBV5-1
j_gene: TRBJ2-1
CDR3nt: TGCGCCAGCAGGGCCTCTAGCTCCTACAATGAGCAGTTCTTC
CDR3aa: CASRASSSYNEQFF

d_gene: -
abundance: few
v_gene: TRBV5-1
j_gene: TRBJ2-2
CDR3nt: TGCGCCAGCAGCCCCGGACAAAACACCGGGGAGCTGTTTTTT
CDR3aa: CASSPGQNTGELFF

d_gene: TRBD1
abundance: few
v_gene: TRBV9
j_gene: TRBJ1-4
CDR3nt: TGTGCCAGCAGCGTAGGGACAGGGGTTAATGAAAAACTGTTTTTT
CDR3aa: CASSVGTGVNEKLFF

d_gene: -
abundance: -
v_gene: TRBV7-2
j_gene: TRBJ1-5
CDR3nt: TGTGCCAGCAGCCCCTTTGTTGGGGCCGTGGAGCATTTT
CDR3aa: CASSPFVGAVEHF

d_gene: -
abundance: few
v_gene: TRBV23-1
j_gene: TRBJ1-5
CDR3nt: TGCGCCAGCAGTCAATCACAGGGCAATCAGCCCCAGCATTTT
CDR3aa: CASSQSQGNQPQHF

d_gene: TRBD2
abundance: -
v_gene: TRBV30
j_gene: TRBJ2-7
CDR3nt: TGTGCCTGGAGGGAAGGGGTGGCGGGGGTTGGCGGGGAGCAGTACTTC
CDR3aa: CAWREGVAGVGGEQYF

d_gene: -
abundance: once
v_gene: TRBV9
j_gene: TRBJ2-3
CDR3nt: TGTGCCAGCAGCGTAGTAAGCGGAGATACGCAGTATTTT
CDR3aa: CASSVVSGDTQYF

d_gene: -
abundance: few
v_gene: TRBV5-6
j_gene: TRBJ1-1
CDR3nt: TGTGCCAGCAGCTTGGCCGACTATGGGACTGAAGCTTTCTTT
CDR3aa: CASSLADYGTEAFF

d_gene: -
abundance: few
v_gene: TRBV6-5
j_gene: TRBJ1-5
CDR3nt: TGTGCCAGCAGTTACGGCAGCGATCAGCCCCAGCATTTT
CDR3aa: CASSYGSDQPQHF

d_gene: TRBD2
abundance: -
v_gene: TRBV30
j_gene: TRBJ2-3
CDR3nt: TGTGCCTGGATACGGACTAGCGGAGGGACAGATACGCAGTATTTT
CDR3aa: CAWIRTSGGTDTQYF

d_gene: -
abundance: few
v_gene: TRBV7-3
j_gene: TRBJ2-5
CDR3nt: TGTGCCAGCAGCCCGGGATCTGGAGAGACCCAGTACTTC
CDR3aa: CASSPGSGETQYF

d_gene: TRBD2
abundance: few
v_gene: TRBV6-6
j_gene: TRBJ2-7
CDR3nt: TGTGCCAGCAGACACGGGACTAGCGGATTACAGAGGGAGCAGTACTTC
CDR3aa: CASRHGTSGLQREQYF

d_gene: -
abundance: many
v_gene: TRBV4-2
j_gene: TRBJ2-6
CDR3nt: TGTGCCAGCAGCCAAGATGGGGCCTCTGGGGCCAACGTCCTGACTTTC
CDR3aa: CASSQDGASGANVLTF

d_gene: -
abundance: few
v_gene: TRBV6-1
j_gene: TRBJ1-1
CDR3nt: TGTGCCAGCAGATCAGGGCTGAACACTGAAGCTTTCTTT
CDR3aa: CASRSGLNTEAFF

d_gene: -
abundance: -
v_gene: TRBV4-2
j_gene: TRBJ2-7
CDR3nt: TGTGCCAGCAGCCAAGATGCTCCAGGGTTCTCCTACGAGCAGTACTTC
CDR3aa: CASSQDAPGFSYEQYF

d_gene: TRBD1
abundance: few
v_gene: TRBV6-5
j_gene: TRBJ1-1
CDR3nt: TGTGCCAGCAGTCCCCAGGGGGCGACCACTGAAGCTTTCTTT
CDR3aa: CASSPQGATTEAFF

d_gene: -
abundance: -
v_gene: TRBV5-4
j_gene: TRBJ2-7
CDR3nt: TGTGCCAGCAGCCAGGGCTACGAGCAGTACTTC
CDR3aa: CASSQGYEQYF

d_gene: TRBD2
abundance: -
v_gene: TRBV19
j_gene: TRBJ2-5
CDR3nt: TGTGCCACTCGCCGGGAGGGGGAGACCCAGTACTTC
CDR3aa: CATRREGETQYF

d_gene: TRBD2
abundance: -
v_gene: TRBV30
j_gene: TRBJ2-1
CDR3nt: TGTGCCTGGTGTAGCGGGACTAATGAGCAGTTCTTC
CDR3aa: CAWCSGTNEQFF

d_gene: -
abundance: few
v_gene: TRBV14
j_gene: TRBJ1-4
CDR3nt: TGTGCCAGCAGCCAAGAGGGGCGGAAACCTAATGAAAAACTGTTTTTT
CDR3aa: CASSQEGRKPNEKLFF

d_gene: -
abundance: few
v_gene: TRBV30
j_gene: TRBJ1-1
CDR3nt: TGTGCCTGGATGGTTGAGGGGGTGAACACTGAAGCTTTCTTT
CDR3aa: CAWMVEGVNTEAFF

d_gene: TRBD1
abundance: few
v_gene: TRBV27
j_gene: TRBJ1-5
CDR3nt: TGTGCCAGCAGTAGAGGGGGCCTTAATCAGCCCCAGCATTTT
CDR3aa: CASSRGGLNQPQHF

d_gene: -
abundance: -
v_gene: TRBV28
j_gene: TRBJ1-5
CDR3nt: TGTGCCAGCAGTCAAGCCGTAGAGGGGCCCCAGCATTTT
CDR3aa: CASSQAVEGPQHF

d_gene: -
abundance: -
v_gene: TRBV30
j_gene: TRBJ1-1
CDR3nt: TGTGCCTGGAGTCCGTACATGGAGAGGACTGAAGCTTTCTTT
CDR3aa: CAWSPYMERTEAFF

d_gene: TRBD2
abundance: -
v_gene: TRBV7-2
j_gene: TRBJ2-1
CDR3nt: TGTGCCAGCAGCGCCTCTAGCGGATCTAACAATGAGCAGTTCTTC
CDR3aa: CASSASSGSNNEQFF

d_gene: -
abundance: -
v_gene: TRBV5-1
j_gene: TRBJ2-3
CDR3nt: TGCGCCAGCAGCTTGGCCGGGCGGGGAAGCACAGATACGCAGTATTTT
CDR3aa: CASSLAGRGSTDTQYF

d_gene: TRBD2
abundance: few
v_gene: TRBV7-7
j_gene: TRBJ2-7
CDR3nt: TGTGCTAGCAGCCCCGGGGGGAGCTCCTACGAGCAGTACTTC
CDR3aa: CASSPGGSSYEQYF

d_gene: TRBD2
abundance: -
v_gene: TRBV7-9
j_gene: TRBJ2-1
CDR3nt: TGTGCCAGCAGTCCCCTGGCGGGAGGTTTCGGTAATGAGCAGTTCTTC
CDR3aa: CASSPLAGGFGNEQFF

d_gene: TRBD1
abundance: -
v_gene: TRBV7-9
j_gene: TRBJ1-4
CDR3nt: TGTGCCAGCAGTTCAACAGGGGGCTTTAATGAAAAACTGTTTTTT
CDR3aa: CASSSTGGFNEKLFF

d_gene: TRBD2
abundance: -
v_gene: TRBV11-2
j_gene: TRBJ2-3
CDR3nt: TGTGCCAGCAGCTCCCCCCTGCCGGGCGGGGGGAGCACAGATACGCAGTATTTT
CDR3aa: CASSSPLPGGGSTDTQYF

d_gene: -
abundance: -
v_gene: TRBV1
j_gene: TRBJ2-3
CDR3nt: TGCACCAGCAGCCAGACCTTACTAGAGAGCACAGATACGCAGTATTTT
CDR3aa: CTSSQTLLESTDTQYF

d_gene: TRBD1
abundance: -
v_gene: TRBV6-1
j_gene: TRBJ1-1
CDR3nt: TGTGCCAGCACCTGGACAGGGGGGGACACTGAAGCTTTCTTT
CDR3aa: CASTWTGGDTEAFF

d_gene: -
abundance: -
v_gene: TRBV9
j_gene: TRBJ1-1
CDR3nt: TGTGCCAGCAGCCCCGGGGAGAACACTGAAGCTTTCTTT
CDR3aa: CASSPGENTEAFF

d_gene: -
abundance: few
v_gene: TRBV28
j_gene: TRBJ2-1
CDR3nt: TGTGCCAGCAGTTTTTCCAGGGGAAGGCGGAATGAGCAGTTCTTC
CDR3aa: CASSFSRGRRNEQFF

d_gene: -
abundance: few
v_gene: TRBV6-6
j_gene: TRBJ1-5
CDR3nt: TGTGCCAGCACCCAAGGGCGGGGTCGGGACAATCAGCCCCAGCATTTT
CDR3aa: CASTQGRGRDNQPQHF

d_gene: -
abundance: few
v_gene: TRBV5-8
j_gene: TRBJ1-1
CDR3nt: TGTGCCAGCAGCTTTGGTACAGGGCTTAAGGTAGCTTTCTTT
CDR3aa: CASSFGTGLKVAFF